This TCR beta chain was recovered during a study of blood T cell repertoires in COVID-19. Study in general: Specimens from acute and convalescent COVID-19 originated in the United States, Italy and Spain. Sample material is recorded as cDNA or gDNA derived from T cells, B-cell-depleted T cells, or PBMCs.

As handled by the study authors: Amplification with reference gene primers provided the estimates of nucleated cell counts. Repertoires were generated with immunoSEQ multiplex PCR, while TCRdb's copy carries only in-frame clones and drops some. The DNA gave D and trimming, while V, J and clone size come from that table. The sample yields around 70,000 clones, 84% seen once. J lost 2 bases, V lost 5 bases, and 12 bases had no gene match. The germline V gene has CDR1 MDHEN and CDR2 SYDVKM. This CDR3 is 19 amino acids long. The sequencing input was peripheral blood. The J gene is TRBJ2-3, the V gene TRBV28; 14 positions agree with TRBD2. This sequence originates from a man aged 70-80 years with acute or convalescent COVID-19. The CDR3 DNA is TGTGCCAGCAGTCCGCCCATCAGGACTAGCGGGGGGACCACAGATACGCAGTATTTT. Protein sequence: CASSPPIRTSGGTTDTQYF.